This is a list of T cell receptor beta chains from one sample in a study of radiation and T cells in renal cell carcinoma. Profiling relied on immunoSEQ multiplex PCR, and the TCRdb table lists in-frame clones only, not all of them. The sample lists some 120,000 clones; approximately 80% were seen once. This specimen was blood, taken from a patient whose treatment included radiotherapy and nephrectomy. The receptors stem from a woman aged 55-70 years with renal cell carcinoma. The CDR3 runs from the conserved cysteine through the conserved F or W. A D gene is named only where the DNA matches it firmly. A clone size is listed for some rows: how often the clone was seen (once, few, many), or a class if it is expanded.

>few|-|TRBJ2-1|TRBV5-4
TGTGCCAGCAGCTCGATTGTCCCGCGGGTTTTATACAATGAGCAGTTCTTC
CASSSIVPRVLYNEQFF
>once|-|TRBJ1-1|TRBV7-9
TGTGCCAGCAGCTTAGCGCTCCATCCGATGAACACTGAAGCTTTCTTT
CASSLALHPMNTEAFF
>-|-|TRBJ1-3|TRBV9
TGTGCCAGCAGCCCCTCCATCCTCTCTGGAAACACCATATATTTT
CASSPSILSGNTIYF
>-|-|TRBJ1-2|TRBV7-9
TGTGCCAGCAGCCCCAGCCGGGACCCGGATGGCTACACCTTC
CASSPSRDPDGYTF
>-|-|TRBJ1-2|TRBV9
TGTGCCAGCAGCGTAGATGTTGCAGGGTACCGCTATGGCTACACCTTC
CASSVDVAGYRYGYTF
>-|-|TRBJ2-5|TRBV18
TGTGCCAGCTCACAGGGGTCGTTCCAAGAGACCCAGTACTTC
CASSQGSFQETQYF
>-|-|TRBJ2-1|TRBV27
TGTGCCAGCAGTTCCCTCCCGTTAGAAAGCTCCTACAATGAGCAGTTCTTC
CASSSLPLESSYNEQFF
>-|-|TRBJ2-3|TRBV5-6
TGTGCCAGCAGCTTGTGGACAGCTGATACGCAGTATTTT
CASSLWTADTQYF
>-|TRBD1|TRBJ1-2|TRBV5-6
TGTGCCAGCAGCTTACAACTGTCCGACAGGGCGGTAAGCTATGGCTACACCTTC
CASSLQLSDRAVSYGYTF
>few|-|TRBJ1-1|TRBV14
TGTGCCAGCAGCCAAGACCGACGGAACCCTAGGGACACTGAAGCTTTCTTT
CASSQDRRNPRDTEAFF
>-|-|TRBJ2-5|TRBV19
TGTGCTGCCGGAAGAGAGACCCAGTACTTC
CAAGRETQYF
>few|-|TRBJ1-2|TRBV19
TGTGCCAGTAGTTCCCCATATGGCTACACCTTC
CASSSPYGYTF
>-|-|TRBJ1-4|TRBV19
TGTGCCAGTAGCCGACAAAAACTGTTTTTT
CASSRQKLFF
>-|-|TRBJ1-2|TRBV5-5
TGTGCCAGCAGCCCCCAATTGGGCGGAAGCTATGGCTACACCTTC
CASSPQLGGSYGYTF
>-|TRBD1|TRBJ1-3|TRBV7-2
TGTGCCAGCAGCTTATTGACAGGGTTAGGAAACACCATATATTTT
CASSLLTGLGNTIYF
>-|-|TRBJ1-2|TRBV27
TGTGCCAGCAGTTCGGGACTCACCTTTGGCTATGGCTACACCTTC
CASSSGLTFGYGYTF
>-|-|TRBJ1-5|TRBV5-1
TGCGCCAGCAGCTTGGAAAGGAATCAGCCCCAGCATTTT
CASSLERNQPQHF
>-|TRBD1|TRBJ2-7|TRBV15
TGTGCCACCAGTCCGACAGGGGGCCAGGACGAGCAGTACTTC
CATSPTGGQDEQYF
>-|TRBD1|TRBJ2-1|TRBV5-8
TGTGCCAGCAGCGCCGGATTAGGACAGGAGGCCTACAATGAGCAGTTCTTC
CASSAGLGQEAYNEQFF
>-|-|TRBJ2-1|TRBV7-9
TGTGCCAGCAGCCAACCCAATGAGCAGTTCTTC
CASSQPNEQFF
>once|-|TRBJ1-5|TRBV2
TGTGCCAGCAGTGAAGACCATTGGGTGGTTCTGCATTTT
CASSEDHWVVLHF
>-|TRBD2|TRBJ2-2|TRBV7-2
TGTGCCAGCAGCTTCGGACTAGCGGGGGGTTACACCGGGGAGCTGTTTTTT
CASSFGLAGGYTGELFF
>-|TRBD1|TRBJ2-7|TRBV7-9
TGTGCCAGCAGCTCCTCGGACAGGGCTGAGCAGTACTTC
CASSSSDRAEQYF
>-|-|TRBJ1-2|TRBV29-1
TGCAGCGGGCTTGATGGGCCCTATGGCTACACCTTC
CSGLDGPYGYTF